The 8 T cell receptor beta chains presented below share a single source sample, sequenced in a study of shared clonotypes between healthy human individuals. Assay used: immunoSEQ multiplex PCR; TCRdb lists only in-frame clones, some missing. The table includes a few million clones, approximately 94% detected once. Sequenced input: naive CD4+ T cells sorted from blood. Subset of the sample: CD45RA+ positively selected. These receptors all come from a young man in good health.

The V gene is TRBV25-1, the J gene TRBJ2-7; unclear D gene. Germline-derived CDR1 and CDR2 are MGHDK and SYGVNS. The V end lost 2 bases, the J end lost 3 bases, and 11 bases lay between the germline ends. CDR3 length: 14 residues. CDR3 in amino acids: CASSERGTYYEQYF. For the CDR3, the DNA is TGTGCCAGCAGTGAAAGAGGCACCTACTACGAGCAGTACTTC.

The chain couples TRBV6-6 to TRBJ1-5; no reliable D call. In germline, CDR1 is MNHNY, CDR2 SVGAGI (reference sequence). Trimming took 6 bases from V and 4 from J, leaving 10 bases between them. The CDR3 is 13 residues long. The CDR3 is CASRKGGNQPQHF. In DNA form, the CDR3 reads TGTGCCAGCAGGAAAGGAGGGAATCAGCCCCAGCATTTT.

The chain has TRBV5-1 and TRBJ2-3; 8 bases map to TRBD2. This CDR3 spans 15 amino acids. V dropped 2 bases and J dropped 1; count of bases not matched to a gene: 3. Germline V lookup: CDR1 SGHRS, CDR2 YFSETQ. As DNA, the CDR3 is TGCGCCAGCAGCTTCGGGGGGGCCGGCACAGATACGCAGTATTTT. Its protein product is CASSFGGAGTDTQYF.

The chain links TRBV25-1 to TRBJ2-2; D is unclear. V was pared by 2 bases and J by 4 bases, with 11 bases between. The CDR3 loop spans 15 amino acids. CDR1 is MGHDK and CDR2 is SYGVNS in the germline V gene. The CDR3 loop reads CASSETGPATGELFF. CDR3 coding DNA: TGTGCCAGCAGTGAAACCGGGCCCGCCACCGGGGAGCTGTTTTTT.

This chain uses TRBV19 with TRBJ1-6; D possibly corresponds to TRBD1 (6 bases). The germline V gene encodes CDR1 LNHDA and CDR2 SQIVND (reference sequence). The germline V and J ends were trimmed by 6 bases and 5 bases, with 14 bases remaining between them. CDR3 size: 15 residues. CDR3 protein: CASSPSGADNSPLHF. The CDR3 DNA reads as TGTGCCAGTAGCCCCTCGGGGGCTGATAATTCACCCCTCCACTTT.

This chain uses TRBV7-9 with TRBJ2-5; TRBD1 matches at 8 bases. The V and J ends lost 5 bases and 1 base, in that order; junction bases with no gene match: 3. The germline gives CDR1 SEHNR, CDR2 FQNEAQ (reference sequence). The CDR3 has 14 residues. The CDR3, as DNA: TGTGCCAGCAGCATGGGACAGGCCCAAGAGACCCAGTACTTC. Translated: CASSMGQAQETQYF.

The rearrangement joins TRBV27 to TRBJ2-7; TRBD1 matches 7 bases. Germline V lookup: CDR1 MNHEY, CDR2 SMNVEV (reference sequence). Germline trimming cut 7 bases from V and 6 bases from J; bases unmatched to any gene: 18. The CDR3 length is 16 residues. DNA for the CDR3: TGTGCCAGCAAGACTCTTAACAGGGGCGATTCCGTCGAGCAGTACTTC. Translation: CASKTLNRGDSVEQYF.

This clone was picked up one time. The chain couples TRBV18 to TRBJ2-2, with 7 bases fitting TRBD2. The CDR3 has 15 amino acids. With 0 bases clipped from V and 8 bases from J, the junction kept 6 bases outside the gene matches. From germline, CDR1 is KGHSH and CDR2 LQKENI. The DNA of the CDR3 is TGTGCCAGCTCACCACCGGAACGGCGGGAGGGGGAGCTGTTTTTT. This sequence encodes CASSPPERREGELFF.